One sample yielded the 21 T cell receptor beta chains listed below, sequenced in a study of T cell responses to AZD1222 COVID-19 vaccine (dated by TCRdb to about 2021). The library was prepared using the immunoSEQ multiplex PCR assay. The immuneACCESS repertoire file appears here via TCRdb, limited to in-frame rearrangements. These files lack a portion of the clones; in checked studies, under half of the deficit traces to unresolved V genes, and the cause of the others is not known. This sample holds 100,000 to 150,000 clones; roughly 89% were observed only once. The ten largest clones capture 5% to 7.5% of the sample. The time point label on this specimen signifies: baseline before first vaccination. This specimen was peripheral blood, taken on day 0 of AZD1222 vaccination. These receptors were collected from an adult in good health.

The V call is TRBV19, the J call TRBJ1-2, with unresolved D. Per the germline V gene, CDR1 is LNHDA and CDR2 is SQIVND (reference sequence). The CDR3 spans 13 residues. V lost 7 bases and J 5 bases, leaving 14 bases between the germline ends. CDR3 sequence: CASTQGFSYGYTF. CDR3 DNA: TGTGCCAGTACCCAAGGCTTTTCTTATGGCTACACCTTC.

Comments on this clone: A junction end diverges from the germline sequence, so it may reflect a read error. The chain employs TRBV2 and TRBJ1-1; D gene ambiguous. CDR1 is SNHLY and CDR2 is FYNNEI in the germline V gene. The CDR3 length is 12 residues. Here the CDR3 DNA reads TGTGCCAGCAGCCAGCGAAACACGGAAGCTTTCTTT. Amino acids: CASSQRNTEAFF.

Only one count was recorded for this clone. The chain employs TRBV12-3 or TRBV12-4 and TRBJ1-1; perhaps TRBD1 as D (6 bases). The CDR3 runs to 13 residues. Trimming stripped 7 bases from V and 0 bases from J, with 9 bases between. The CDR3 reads CASTQGLNTEAFF. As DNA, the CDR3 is TGTGCCAGCACCCAGGGGCTGAACACTGAAGCTTTCTTT.

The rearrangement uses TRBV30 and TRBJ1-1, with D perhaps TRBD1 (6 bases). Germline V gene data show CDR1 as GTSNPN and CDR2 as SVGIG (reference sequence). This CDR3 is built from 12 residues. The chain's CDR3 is CAGGWGNTEAFF. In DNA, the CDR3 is TGTGCGGGGGGCTGGGGGAACACTGAAGCTTTCTTT.

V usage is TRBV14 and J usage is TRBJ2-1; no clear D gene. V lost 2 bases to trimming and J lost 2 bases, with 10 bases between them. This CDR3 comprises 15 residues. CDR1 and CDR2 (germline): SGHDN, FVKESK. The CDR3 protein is CASSQFGSTYNEQFF. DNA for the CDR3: TGTGCCAGCAGCCAATTTGGGTCAACCTACAATGAGCAGTTCTTC.

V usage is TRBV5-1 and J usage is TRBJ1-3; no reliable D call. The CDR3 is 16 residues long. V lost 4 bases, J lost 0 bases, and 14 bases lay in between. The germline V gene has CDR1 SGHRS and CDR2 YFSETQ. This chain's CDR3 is CASSTAGPYSGNTIYF. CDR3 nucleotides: TGCGCCAGCAGCACTGCCGGGCCTTACTCTGGAAACACCATATATTTT.

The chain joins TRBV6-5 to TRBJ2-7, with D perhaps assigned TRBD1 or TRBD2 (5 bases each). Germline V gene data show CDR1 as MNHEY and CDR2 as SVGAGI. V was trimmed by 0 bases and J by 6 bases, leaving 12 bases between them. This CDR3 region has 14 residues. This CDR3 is CASSYSNQGVEQYF. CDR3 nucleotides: TGTGCCAGCAGTTACTCGAACCAGGGAGTCGAGCAGTACTTC.

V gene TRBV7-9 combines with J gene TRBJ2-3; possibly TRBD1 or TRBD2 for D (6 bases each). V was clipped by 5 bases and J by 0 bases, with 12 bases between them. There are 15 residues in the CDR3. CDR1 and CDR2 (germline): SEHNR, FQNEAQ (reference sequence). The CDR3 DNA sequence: TGTGCCAGCAGCCCCGGGGGCCCTAGCACAGATACGCAGTATTTT. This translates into CASSPGGPSTDTQYF.

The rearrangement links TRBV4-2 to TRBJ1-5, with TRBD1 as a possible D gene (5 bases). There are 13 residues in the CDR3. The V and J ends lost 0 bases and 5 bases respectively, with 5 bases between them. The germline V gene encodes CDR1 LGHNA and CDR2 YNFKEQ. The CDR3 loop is CASSQEGDQPQHF. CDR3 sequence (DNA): TGTGCCAGCAGCCAAGAGGGGGATCAGCCCCAGCATTTT.

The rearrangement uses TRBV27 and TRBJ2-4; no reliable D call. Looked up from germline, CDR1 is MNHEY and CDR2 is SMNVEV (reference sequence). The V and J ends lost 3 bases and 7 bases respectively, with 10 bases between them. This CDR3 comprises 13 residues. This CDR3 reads CASSLSGLNIQYF. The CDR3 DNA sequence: TGTGCCAGCAGTTTGAGTGGGCTTAACATTCAGTACTTC.

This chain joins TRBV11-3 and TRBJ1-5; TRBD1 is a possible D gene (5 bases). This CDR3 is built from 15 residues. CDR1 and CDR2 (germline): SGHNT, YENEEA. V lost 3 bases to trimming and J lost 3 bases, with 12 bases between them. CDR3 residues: CASSLQTAINQPQHF. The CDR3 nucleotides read TGTGCCAGCAGCTTGCAGACAGCCATCAATCAGCCCCAGCATTTT.

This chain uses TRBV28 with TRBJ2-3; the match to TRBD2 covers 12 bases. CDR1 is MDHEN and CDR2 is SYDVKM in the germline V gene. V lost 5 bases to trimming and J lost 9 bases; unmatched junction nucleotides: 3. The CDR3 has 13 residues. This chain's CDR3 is CASSLLAGGTQYF. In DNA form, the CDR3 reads TGTGCCAGCAGTCTACTAGCGGGGGGCACGCAGTATTTT.

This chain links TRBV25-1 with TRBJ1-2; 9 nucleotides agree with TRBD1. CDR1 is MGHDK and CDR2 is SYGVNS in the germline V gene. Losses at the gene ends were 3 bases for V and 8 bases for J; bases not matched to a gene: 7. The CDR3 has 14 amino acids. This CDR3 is CASSDGTGLRGYTF. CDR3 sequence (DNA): TGTGCCAGCAGTGACGGGACAGGGCTAAGGGGCTACACCTTC.

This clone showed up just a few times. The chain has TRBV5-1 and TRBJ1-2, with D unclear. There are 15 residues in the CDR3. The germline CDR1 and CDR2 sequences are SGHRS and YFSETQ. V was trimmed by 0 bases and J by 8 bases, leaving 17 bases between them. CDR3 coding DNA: TGCGCCAGCAGCTTGGCCGTAGGAGCTGGCCAAGGCTACACCTTC. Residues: CASSLAVGAGQGYTF.

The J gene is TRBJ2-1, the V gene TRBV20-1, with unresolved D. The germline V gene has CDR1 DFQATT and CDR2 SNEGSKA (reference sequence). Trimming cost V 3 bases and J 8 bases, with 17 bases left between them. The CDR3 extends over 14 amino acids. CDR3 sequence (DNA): TGCAGTGCTAGTAAAAGCAGGTGGTCTTATGAGCAGTTCTTC. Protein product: CSASKSRWSYEQFF.

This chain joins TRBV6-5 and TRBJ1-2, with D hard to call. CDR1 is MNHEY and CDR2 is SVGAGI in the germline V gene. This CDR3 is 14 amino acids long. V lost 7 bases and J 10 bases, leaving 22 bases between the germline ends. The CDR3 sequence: CASKPVPRVVDYTF. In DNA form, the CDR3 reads TGTGCCAGCAAGCCCGTTCCCCGGGTCGTAGACTACACCTTC.

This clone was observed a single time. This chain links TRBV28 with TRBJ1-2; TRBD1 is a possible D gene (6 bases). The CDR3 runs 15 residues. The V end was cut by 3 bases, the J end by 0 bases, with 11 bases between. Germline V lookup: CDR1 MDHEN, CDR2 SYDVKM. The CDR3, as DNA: TGTGCCAGCAGTTTTTCGACAGGCGCTAACTATGGCTACACCTTC. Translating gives CASSFSTGANYGYTF.

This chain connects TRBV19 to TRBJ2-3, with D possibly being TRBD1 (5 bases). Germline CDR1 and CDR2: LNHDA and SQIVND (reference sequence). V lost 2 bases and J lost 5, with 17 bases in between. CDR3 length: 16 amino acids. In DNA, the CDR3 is TGTGCCAGTAGTATAATCCGGGTCCCCACAGGAGATACGCAGTATTTT. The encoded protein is CASSIIRVPTGDTQYF. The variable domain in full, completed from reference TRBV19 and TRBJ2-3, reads DGGITQSPKYLFRKEGQNVTLSCEQNLNHDAMYWYRQDPGQGLRLIYYSQIVNDFQKGDIAEGYSVSREKKESFPLTVTSAQKNPTAFYLCASSIIRVPTGDTQYFGPGTRLTVL.

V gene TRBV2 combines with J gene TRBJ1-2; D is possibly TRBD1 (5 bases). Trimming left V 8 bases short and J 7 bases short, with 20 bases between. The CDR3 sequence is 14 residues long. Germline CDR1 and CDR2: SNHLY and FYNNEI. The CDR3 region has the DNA TGTGCCAGCGGCCCTTATGGGGCGGAGGGTGGCTACACCTTC. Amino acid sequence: CASGPYGAEGGYTF.

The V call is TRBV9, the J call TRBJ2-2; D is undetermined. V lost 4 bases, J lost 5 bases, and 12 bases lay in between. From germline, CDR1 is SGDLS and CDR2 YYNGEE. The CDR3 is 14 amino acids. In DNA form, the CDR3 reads TGTGCCAGCAGCCCACAAATCGAGACCGGGGAGCTGTTTTTT. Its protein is CASSPQIETGELFF.

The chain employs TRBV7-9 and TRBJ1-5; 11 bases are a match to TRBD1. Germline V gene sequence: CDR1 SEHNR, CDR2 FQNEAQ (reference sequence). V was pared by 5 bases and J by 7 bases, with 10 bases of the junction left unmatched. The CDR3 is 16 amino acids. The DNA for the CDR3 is TGTGCCAGCAGCCCCCCCGGGACAGGGGGTGGGCAGCCCCAGCATTTT. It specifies CASSPPGTGGGQPQHF. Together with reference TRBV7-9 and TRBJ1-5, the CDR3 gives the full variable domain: DTGVSQNPRHKITKRGQNVTFRCDPISEHNRLYWYRQTLGQGPEFLTYFQNEAQLEKSRLLSDRFSAERPKGSFSTLEIQRTEQGDSAMYLCASSPPGTGGGQPQHFGDGTRLSIL.